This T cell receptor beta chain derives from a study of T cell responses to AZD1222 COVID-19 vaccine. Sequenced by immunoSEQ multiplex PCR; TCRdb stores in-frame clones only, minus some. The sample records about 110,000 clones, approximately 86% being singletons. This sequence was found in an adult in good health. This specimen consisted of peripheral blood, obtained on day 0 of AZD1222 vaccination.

The CDR3 sequence: CASSDSGQGGYTF. The CDR3 DNA sequence: TGTGCCAGCAGTGACTCAGGACAGGGTGGCTACACCTTC. The V gene is TRBV6-4, the J gene TRBJ1-2; TRBD1 matches 8 bases. The CDR3 spans 13 residues. J lost 7 bases, V lost 0 bases, and 1 base had no gene match. The germline gives CDR1 MRHNA, CDR2 SNTAGT.